One T cell receptor (beta chain) is described in this entry. The data stem from a study of Ad26.COV2.S vaccination and SARS-CoV-2 variants. Measured with immunoSEQ multiplex PCR; TCRdb has only the in-frame clones, and not every one. The data contain about 320,000 clones, roughly 90% of them singletons. CDR1 is MNHEY, CDR2 SVGEGT, per germline. The length of the CDR3 is 15 residues. The V gene lost 5 bases and the J gene lost 1 base, with 15 bases spanning the gap. Regarding treatment: approximately 18 received Ad26.COV2.S at low or high dose, single or two shots; about five received placebo; per-sample allocation not given. The samples date from day 63 after the first vaccine or placebo injection.

The chain couples TRBV6-2 or TRBV6-3 to TRBJ2-7; no definite D call. Sequencing was performed on peripheral blood, taken in a trial of Ad26.COV2.S vaccine versus placebo. This TCR derives from a person between 18 and 65 years old who received the Ad26.COV2.S COVID-19 vaccine or a placebo. The CDR3 sequence: CASSLSPRRSYEQYF. As DNA, the CDR3 is TGTGCCAGCAGTCTAAGTCCTAGAAGGTCCTACGAGCAGTACTTC.